The text below deals with one T cell receptor (beta chain). Its cognate antigen is unknown. The entry originates in a study of PD-1 blockade in classical Hodgkin lymphoma. Whole-study results and caveats: Complete responders had baseline diversity similar to newly diagnosed patients. Possibly reflecting disease activity or prior therapy, repertoire differences have causes that remain undefined.

Between the trimmed V and J ends, which lost 4 bases and 7 bases, there was a span of 18 bases. The CDR3 is 15 residues long. Germline values: CDR1 SGHNT, CDR2 YYREEE (reference sequence). Every one of the patients relapsed after autologous stem cell transplantation (brentuximab vedotin exposure was variable). Classifying best responses yielded complete response, partial response or progressive disease. Only in-frame clones appear in the TCRdb table, and some are missing; sequencing was by immunoSEQ multiplex PCR. This table has fewer than 30,000 clones, 70% to 90% appearing once. The sequenced sample was peripheral blood mononuclear cells (PBMCs), obtained before the second cycle of nivolumab. This chain links TRBV5-4 with TRBJ2-1; D is perhaps TRBD1 (6 bases). This TCR was sampled from a human donor with classical Hodgkin lymphoma. The CDR3 loop reads CASSRYRDVRNEQFF. The CDR3 DNA reads TGTGCCAGCAGCCGTTACAGGGATGTTCGGAATGAGCAGTTCTTC.